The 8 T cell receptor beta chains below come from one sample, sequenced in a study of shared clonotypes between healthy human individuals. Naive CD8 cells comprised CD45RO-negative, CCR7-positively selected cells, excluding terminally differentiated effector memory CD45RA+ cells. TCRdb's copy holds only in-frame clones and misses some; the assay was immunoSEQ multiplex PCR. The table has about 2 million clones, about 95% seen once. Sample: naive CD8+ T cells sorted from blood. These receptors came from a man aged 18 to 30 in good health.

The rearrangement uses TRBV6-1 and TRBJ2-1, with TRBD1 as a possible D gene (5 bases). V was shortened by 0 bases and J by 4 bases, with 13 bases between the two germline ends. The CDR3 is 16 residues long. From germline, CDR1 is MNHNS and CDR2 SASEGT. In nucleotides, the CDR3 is TGTGCCAGCAGTGAAGCGGAAGCTCCAGGGTACAATGAGCAGTTCTTC. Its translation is CASSEAEAPGYNEQFF.

CDR3 region: CSSWTSGRIDEQFF. CDR3 DNA sequence: TGCAGCTCTTGGACTAGCGGGAGGATCGATGAGCAGTTCTTC. The rearrangement joins TRBV29-1 to TRBJ2-1, with 14 bases that match TRBD2. Germline V gene sequence: CDR1 SQVTM, CDR2 ANQGSEA. The CDR3 has 14 amino acids. Trimming took 8 bases from V and 8 from J; bases not matched to a gene: 8.

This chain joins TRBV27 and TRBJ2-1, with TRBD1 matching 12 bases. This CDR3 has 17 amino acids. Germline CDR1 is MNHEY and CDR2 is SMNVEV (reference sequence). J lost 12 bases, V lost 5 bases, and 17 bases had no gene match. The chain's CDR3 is CASSPGTGGEALWLQFF. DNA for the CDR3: TGTGCCAGCAGTCCCGGGACAGGGGGCGAGGCCCTCTGGCTGCAGTTCTTC.

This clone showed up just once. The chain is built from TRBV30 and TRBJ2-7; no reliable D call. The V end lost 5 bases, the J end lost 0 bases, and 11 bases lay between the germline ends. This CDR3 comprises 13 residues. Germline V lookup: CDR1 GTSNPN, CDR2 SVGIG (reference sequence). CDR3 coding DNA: TGTGCCTGGGATACCATGACCTCCTACGAGCAGTACTTC. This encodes CAWDTMTSYEQYF.

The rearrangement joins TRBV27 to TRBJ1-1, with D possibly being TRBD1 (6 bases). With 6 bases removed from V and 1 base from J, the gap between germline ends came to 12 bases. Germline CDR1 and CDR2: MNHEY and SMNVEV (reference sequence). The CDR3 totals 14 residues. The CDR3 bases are TGTGCCAGCAGCCCCCGACAGGCGAACACTGAAGCTTTCTTT. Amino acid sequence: CASSPRQANTEAFF.

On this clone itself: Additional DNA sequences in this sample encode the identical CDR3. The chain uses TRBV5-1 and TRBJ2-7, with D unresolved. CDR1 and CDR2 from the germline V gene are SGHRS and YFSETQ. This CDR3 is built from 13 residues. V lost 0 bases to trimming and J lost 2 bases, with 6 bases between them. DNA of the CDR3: TGCGCCAGCAGCTTGGATACCGCCTACGAGCAGTACTTC. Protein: CASSLDTAYEQYF.

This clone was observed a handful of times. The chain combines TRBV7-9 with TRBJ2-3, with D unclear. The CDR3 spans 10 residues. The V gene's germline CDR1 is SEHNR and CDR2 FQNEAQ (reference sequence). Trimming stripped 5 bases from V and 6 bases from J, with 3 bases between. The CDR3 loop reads CASSVDTQYF. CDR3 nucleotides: TGTGCCAGCAGCGTCGATACGCAGTATTTT.

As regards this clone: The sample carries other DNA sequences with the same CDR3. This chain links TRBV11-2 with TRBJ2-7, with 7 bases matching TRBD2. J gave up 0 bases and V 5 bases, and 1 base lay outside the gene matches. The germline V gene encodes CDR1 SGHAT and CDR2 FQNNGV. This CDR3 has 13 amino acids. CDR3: CASSPSGSYEQYF. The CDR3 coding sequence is TGTGCCAGCAGCCCTAGCGGCTCCTACGAGCAGTACTTC.